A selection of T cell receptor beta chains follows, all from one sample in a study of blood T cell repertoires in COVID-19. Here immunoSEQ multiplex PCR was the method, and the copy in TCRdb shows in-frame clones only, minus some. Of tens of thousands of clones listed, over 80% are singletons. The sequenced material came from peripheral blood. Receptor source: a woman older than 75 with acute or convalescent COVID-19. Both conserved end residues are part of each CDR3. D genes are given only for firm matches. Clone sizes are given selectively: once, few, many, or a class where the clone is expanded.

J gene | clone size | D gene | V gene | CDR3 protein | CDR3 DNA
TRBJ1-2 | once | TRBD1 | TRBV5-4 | CASSLDRGSLYGYTF | TGTGCCAGCAGCCTGGACAGGGGATCCCTATATGGCTACACCTTC
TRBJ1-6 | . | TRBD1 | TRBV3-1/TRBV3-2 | CASSPPTGVGSPLHF | TGTGCCAGCAGCCCGCCCACAGGGGTTGGTTCACCCCTCCACTTT
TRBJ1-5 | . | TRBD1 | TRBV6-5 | CASSGQGVGQPQHF | TGTGCCAGCAGCGGACAGGGTGTCGGTCAGCCCCAGCATTTT
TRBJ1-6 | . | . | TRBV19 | CASGKGGVNNSPLHF | TGTGCCAGTGGCAAAGGAGGGGTTAATAATTCACCCCTCCACTTT
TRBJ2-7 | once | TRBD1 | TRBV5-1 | CASSFLGGQVRGEQYF | TGCGCCAGCAGCTTCCTGGGGGGACAGGTGAGAGGCGAGCAGTACTTC
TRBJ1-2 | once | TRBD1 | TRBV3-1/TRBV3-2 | CASSQGSGTVLYGYTF | TGTGCCAGCAGCCAAGGGTCGGGGACAGTTCTCTATGGCTACACCTTC
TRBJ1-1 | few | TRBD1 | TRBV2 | CATLTGWPEAFF | TGTGCCACCCTGACAGGGTGGCCTGAAGCTTTCTTT
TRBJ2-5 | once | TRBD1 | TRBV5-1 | CASRRSGTVGETQYF | TGCGCCAGCAGAAGATCCGGGACAGTAGGAGAGACCCAGTACTTC
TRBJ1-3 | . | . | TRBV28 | CASSLHASSGNTIYF | TGTGCCAGCAGTTTGCACGCCAGTTCTGGAAACACCATATATTTT
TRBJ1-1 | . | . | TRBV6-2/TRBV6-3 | CASSYARGGTEAFF | TGTGCCAGCAGTTACGCAAGGGGGGGCACTGAAGCTTTCTTT
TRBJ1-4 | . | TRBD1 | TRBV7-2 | CASSRDRGDEKLFF | TGTGCCAGCAGTCGGGACAGGGGGGATGAAAAACTGTTTTTT
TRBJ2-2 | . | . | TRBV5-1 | CASSLATLSGMNGELFF | TGCGCCAGCAGCTTGGCCACCCTGTCGGGGATGAACGGGGAGCTGTTTTTT
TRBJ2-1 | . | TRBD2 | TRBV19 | CATRSGGGEQFF | TGTGCCACCAGGAGCGGGGGAGGTGAGCAGTTCTTC
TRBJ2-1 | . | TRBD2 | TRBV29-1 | CSVVAGGYNEQFF | TGCAGCGTTGTAGCGGGGGGTTACAATGAGCAGTTCTTC
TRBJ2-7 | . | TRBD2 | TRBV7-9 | CASSFPASGGYEQYF | TGTGCCAGCAGCTTCCCGGCTAGCGGGGGGTACGAGCAGTACTTC
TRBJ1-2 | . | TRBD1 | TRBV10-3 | CATGQGDYGYTF | TGTGCCACCGGACAGGGTGACTATGGCTACACCTTC
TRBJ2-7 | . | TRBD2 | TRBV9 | CASSQAGGPQYEQYF | TGTGCCAGCAGCCAAGCGGGGGGGCCCCAGTACGAGCAGTACTTC
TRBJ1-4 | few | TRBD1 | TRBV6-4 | CASRTGSITNEKLFF | TGTGCCAGCAGGACAGGGAGTATTACTAATGAAAAACTGTTTTTT
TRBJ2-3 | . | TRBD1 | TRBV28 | CASSQGQGASGDTQYF | TGTGCCAGCAGCCAAGGACAGGGGGCGAGTGGAGATACGCAGTATTTT
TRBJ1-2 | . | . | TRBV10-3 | CAIQDSLGAWGYTF | TGTGCCATCCAGGACTCCCTGGGGGCGTGGGGCTACACCTTC
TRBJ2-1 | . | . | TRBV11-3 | CASSLSRGMDNEQFF | TGTGCCAGCAGCTTGAGTCGAGGAATGGACAATGAGCAGTTCTTC
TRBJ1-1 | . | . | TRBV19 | CASTPREGEAFF | TGTGCCAGTACCCCCCGGGAGGGTGAAGCTTTCTTT
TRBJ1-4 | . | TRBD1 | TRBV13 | CASSLRTGSNEKLFF | TGTGCCAGCAGCCTCCGGACAGGGTCTAATGAAAAACTGTTTTTT
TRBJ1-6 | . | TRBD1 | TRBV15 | CATSRDPGGGEPLHF | TGTGCCACCAGCAGAGACCCAGGGGGTGGGGAACCCCTCCACTTT
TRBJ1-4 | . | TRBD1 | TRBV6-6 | CASSYRTGEKLFF | TGTGCCAGCAGTTACCGGACAGGGGAAAAACTGTTTTTT
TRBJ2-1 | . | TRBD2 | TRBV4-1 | CASSQDSERGGPNEQFF | TGCGCCAGCAGCCAAGATTCCGAGCGGGGGGGCCCAAATGAGCAGTTCTTC
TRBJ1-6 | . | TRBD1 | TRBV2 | CASSEERTGGSPLHF | TGTGCCAGCAGTGAAGAAAGGACAGGGGGCTCACCCCTCCACTTT
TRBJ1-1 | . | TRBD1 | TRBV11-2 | CASSPTRGHTEAFF | TGTGCCAGCAGCCCTACCAGGGGGCATACTGAAGCTTTCTTT
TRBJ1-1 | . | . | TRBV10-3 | CAISGTANTEAFF | TGTGCCATCAGTGGGACAGCGAACACTGAAGCTTTCTTT
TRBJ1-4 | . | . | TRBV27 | CASSLVQGQKLFF | TGTGCCAGCAGTTTGGTCCAGGGCCAAAAACTGTTTTTT
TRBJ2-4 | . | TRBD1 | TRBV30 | CAWSVRTGTKNIQYF | TGTGCCTGGAGTGTTCGGACAGGGACCAAAAACATTCAGTACTTC
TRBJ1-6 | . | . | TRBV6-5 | CASRYRDSPLHF | TGTGCCAGCAGATACAGAGATTCACCCCTCCACTTT
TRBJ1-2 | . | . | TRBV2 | CASTPQGRGYTF | TGTGCCAGCACGCCACAGGGACGCGGCTACACCTTC
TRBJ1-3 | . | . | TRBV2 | CASSEQRGNTIYF | TGTGCCAGCAGTGAACAGCGGGGGAACACCATATATTTT
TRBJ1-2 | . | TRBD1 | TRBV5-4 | CASSLQGIWQGYTF | TGTGCCAGCAGCCTACAGGGGATATGGCAAGGCTACACCTTC
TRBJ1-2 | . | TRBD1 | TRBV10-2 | CASSLGTASSSYGYTF | TGCGCCAGCAGTTTAGGGACAGCTTCCAGCAGCTATGGCTACACCTTC
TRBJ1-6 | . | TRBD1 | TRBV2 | CATGQDLSYNSPLHF | TGTGCCACCGGACAGGACCTCTCCTATAATTCACCCCTCCACTTT
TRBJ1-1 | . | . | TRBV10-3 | CAISESRQVPEAFF | TGTGCCATCAGTGAGTCGAGACAGGTTCCTGAAGCTTTCTTT
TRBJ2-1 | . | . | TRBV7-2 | CASSLFRRRGRYNEQFF | TGTGCCAGCAGCCTCTTCCGTCGGAGGGGCAGGTACAATGAGCAGTTCTTC
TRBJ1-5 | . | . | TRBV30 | CAWSGRGSNQPQHF | TGTGCCTGGAGCGGTCGGGGAAGCAATCAGCCCCAGCATTTT
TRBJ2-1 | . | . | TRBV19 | CASSPIVSYNEQFF | TGTGCCAGTAGTCCTATCGTCTCCTACAATGAGCAGTTCTTC
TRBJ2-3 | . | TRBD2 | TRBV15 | CATSRDAGGGTDTQYF | TGTGCCACCAGCAGAGATGCGGGGGGTGGGACAGATACGCAGTATTTT
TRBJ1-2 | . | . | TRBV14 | CASSQDRAGLVGGYTF | TGTGCCAGCAGCCAAGATCGGGCAGGGTTGGTTGGTGGCTACACCTTC
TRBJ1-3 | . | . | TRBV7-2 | CASQWAFSGGNTIYF | TGTGCCAGCCAGTGGGCATTTTCTGGTGGAAACACCATATATTTT
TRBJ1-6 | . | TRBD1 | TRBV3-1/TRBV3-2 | CASSQGTGSPLHF | TGTGCCAGCAGCCAGGGGACAGGTTCACCCCTCCACTTT
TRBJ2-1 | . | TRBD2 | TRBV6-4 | CASSVSYGGAYNEQFF | TGTGCCAGCAGTGTCAGTTACGGGGGGGCCTACAATGAGCAGTTCTTC
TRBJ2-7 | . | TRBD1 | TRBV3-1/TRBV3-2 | CASSQTGGKDEQYF | TGTGCCAGCAGCCAGACAGGGGGCAAGGACGAGCAGTACTTC
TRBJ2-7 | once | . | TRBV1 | CTSSQGTVLRPSSYEQYF | TGCACCAGCAGCCAAGGAACGGTGTTGAGGCCCAGCTCCTACGAGCAGTACTTC
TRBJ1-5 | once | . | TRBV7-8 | CASSLRGRGGNQPQHF | TGTGCCAGCAGCTTACGAGGGAGGGGGGGCAATCAGCCCCAGCATTTT
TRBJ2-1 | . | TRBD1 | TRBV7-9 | CASSLSGQDGEQFF | TGTGCCAGCAGCTTATCGGGACAGGACGGTGAGCAGTTCTTC
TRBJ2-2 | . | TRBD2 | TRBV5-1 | CASSSTLAGVNTGELFF | TGCGCCAGCAGCTCAACGCTAGCGGGGGTGAACACCGGGGAGCTGTTTTTT
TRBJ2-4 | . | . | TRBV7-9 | CASSLDPGDIQYF | TGTGCCAGCAGCCTAGACCCGGGGGACATTCAGTACTTC
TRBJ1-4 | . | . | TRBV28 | CASSLIPGSDEKLFF | TGTGCCAGCAGTTTAATCCCAGGGTCGGATGAAAAACTGTTTTTT
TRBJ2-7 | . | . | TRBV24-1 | CATSDPETYEQYF | TGTGCCACCAGTGACCCCGAAACTTACGAGCAGTACTTC
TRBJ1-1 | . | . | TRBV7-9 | CASSPPLGGTEAFF | TGTGCCAGCAGCCCTCCACTCGGGGGCACTGAAGCTTTCTTT